The T cell receptor beta chain under discussion was sequenced for a study of T-cell reconstitution after alpha-beta-depleted transplantation in children. The authors prepared the TCRbeta library with unique molecular identifiers. TCRdb called the PCR reads again in MiXCR, with one record for every CDR3 protein. The table shows just under 250,000 distinct CDR3 sequences, with roughly 25% occurring only once. The V end lost 5 bases, the J end lost 4 bases, and 14 bases lay between the germline ends. Germline V gives CDR1 MNHEY, CDR2 SVGAGI. The CDR3 is made up of 14 amino acids. This clonotype was obtained from a girl aged 2-9 years with Fanconi anemia, due to receive a stem cell transplant. The chain joins TRBV6-5 to TRBJ2-5; perhaps TRBD2 as D (6 bases). The source was PBMCs, collected before TCRalphabeta/CD19-depleted stem cell transplant. CDR3 bases: TGTGCCAGCAGTCACCCGAGGGGAGGAGAGACCCAGTACTTC. It yields the protein CASSHPRGGETQYF.